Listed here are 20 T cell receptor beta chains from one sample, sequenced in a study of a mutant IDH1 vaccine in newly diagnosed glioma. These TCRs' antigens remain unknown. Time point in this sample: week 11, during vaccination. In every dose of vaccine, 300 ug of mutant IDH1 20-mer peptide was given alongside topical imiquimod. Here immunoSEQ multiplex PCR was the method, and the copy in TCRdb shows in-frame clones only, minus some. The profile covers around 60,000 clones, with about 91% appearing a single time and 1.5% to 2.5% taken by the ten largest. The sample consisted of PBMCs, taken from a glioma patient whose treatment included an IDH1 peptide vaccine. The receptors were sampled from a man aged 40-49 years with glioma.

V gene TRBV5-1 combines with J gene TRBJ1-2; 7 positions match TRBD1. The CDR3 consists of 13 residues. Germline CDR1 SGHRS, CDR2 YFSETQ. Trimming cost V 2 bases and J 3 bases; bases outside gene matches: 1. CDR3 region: CASSFDRDYGYTF. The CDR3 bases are TGCGCCAGCAGCTTCGACAGGGACTATGGCTACACCTTC.

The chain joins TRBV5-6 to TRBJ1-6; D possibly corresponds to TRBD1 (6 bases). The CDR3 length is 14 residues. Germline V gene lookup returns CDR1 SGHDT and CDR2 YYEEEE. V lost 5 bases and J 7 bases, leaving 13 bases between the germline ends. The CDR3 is CASSRQESNSPLHF. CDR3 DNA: TGTGCCAGCAGTCGACAGGAATCAAATTCACCCCTCCACTTT.

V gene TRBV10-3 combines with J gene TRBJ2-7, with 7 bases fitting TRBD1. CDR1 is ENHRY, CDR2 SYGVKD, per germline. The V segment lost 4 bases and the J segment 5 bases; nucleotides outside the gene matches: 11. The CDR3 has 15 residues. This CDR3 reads CAISGGTAGNHEQYF. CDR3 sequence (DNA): TGTGCCATCAGTGGGGGGACAGCTGGTAACCACGAGCAGTACTTC.

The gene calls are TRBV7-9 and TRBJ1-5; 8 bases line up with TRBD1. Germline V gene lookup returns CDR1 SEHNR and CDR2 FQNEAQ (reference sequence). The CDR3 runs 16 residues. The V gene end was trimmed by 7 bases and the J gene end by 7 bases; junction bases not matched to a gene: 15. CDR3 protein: CASTPGNAGGAQPQHF. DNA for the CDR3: TGTGCCAGCACCCCGGGAAATGCAGGGGGCGCGCAGCCCCAGCATTTT.

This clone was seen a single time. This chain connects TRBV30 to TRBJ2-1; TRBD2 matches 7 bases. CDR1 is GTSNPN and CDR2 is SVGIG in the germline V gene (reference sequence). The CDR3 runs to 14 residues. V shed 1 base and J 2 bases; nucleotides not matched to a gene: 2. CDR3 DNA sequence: TGTGCCTGGAGTGGCCTAGCGGCCTACAATGAGCAGTTCTTC. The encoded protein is CAWSGLAAYNEQFF.

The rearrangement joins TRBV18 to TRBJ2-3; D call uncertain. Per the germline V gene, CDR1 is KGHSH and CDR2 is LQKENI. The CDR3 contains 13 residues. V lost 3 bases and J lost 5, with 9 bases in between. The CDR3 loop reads CASSPPLIDTQYF. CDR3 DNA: TGTGCCAGCTCACCGCCTTTGATAGATACGCAGTATTTT. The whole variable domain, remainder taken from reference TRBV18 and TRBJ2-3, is NAGVMQNPRHLVRRRGQEARLRCSPMKGHSHVYWYRQLPEEGLKFMVYLQKENIIDESGMPKERFSAEFPKEGPSILRIQQVVRGDSAAYFCASSPPLIDTQYFGPGTRLTVL.

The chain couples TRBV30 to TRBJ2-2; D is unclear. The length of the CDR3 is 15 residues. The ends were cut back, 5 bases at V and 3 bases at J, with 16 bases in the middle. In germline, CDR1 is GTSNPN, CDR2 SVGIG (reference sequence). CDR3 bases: TGTGCCTGGGTACGTCGTATGGGCGACACCGGGGAGCTGTTTTTT. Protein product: CAWVRRMGDTGELFF.

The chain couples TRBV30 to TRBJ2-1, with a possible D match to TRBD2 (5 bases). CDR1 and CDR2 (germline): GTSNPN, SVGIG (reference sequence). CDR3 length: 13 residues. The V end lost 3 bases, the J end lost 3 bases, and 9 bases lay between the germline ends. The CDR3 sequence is CAWSDGDYNEQFF. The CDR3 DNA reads TGTGCCTGGAGCGACGGGGACTACAATGAGCAGTTCTTC.

CDR3 in amino acids: CASSYDWETDTQYF. The CDR3 DNA reads as TGTGCCAGCAGTTACGACTGGGAAACAGATACGCAGTATTTT. The genes are TRBV6-5 and TRBJ2-3; D remains unclear. CDR1 MNHEY and CDR2 SVGAGI come from the germline V gene. The CDR3 contains 14 residues. The V end lost 2 bases, the J end lost 3 bases, and 9 bases lay between the germline ends.

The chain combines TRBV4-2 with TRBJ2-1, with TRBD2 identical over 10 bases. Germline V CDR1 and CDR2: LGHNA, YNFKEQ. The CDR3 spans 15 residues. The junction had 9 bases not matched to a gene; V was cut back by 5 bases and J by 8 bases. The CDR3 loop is CASSDSGRRGDEQFF. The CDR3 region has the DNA TGTGCCAGCAGCGATAGCGGGAGGCGGGGGGATGAGCAGTTCTTC.

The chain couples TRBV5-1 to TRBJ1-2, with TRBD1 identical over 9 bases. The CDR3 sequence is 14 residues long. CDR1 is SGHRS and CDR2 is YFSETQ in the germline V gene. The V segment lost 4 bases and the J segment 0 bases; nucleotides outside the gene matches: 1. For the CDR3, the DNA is TGCGCCAGCAGCGGGACAGGGTCTAACTATGGCTACACCTTC. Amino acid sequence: CASSGTGSNYGYTF.

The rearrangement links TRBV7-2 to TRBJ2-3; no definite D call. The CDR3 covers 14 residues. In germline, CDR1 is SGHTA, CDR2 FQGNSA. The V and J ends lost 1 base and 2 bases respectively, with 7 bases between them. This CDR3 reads CASSLGLTTDTQYF. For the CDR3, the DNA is TGTGCCAGCAGCTTAGGTCTGACCACAGATACGCAGTATTTT.

CDR3 DNA sequence: TGTGCCAGCAGCCAAGATCGGAGGAGCTCCTACAATGAGCAGTTCTTC. This encodes CASSQDRRSSYNEQFF. The chain has TRBV4-2 and TRBJ2-1, with D maybe TRBD2 (5 bases). Per germline, CDR1 LGHNA and CDR2 YNFKEQ. The germline V and J ends were trimmed by 0 bases and 0 bases, with 9 bases remaining between them. The CDR3 spans 16 residues.

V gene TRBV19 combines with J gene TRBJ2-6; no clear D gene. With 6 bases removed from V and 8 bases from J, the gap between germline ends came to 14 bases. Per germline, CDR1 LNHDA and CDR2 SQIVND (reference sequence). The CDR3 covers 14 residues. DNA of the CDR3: TGTGCCAGTAGCTCAGCTGCTGAGACCAACGTCCTGACTTTC. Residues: CASSSAAETNVLTF.

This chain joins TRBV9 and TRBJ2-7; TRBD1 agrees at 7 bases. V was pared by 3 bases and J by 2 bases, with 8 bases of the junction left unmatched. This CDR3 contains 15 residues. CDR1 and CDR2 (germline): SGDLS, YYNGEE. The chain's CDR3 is CASSAHRGLTYEQYF. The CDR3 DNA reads TGTGCCAGCAGCGCCCACAGGGGCCTAACCTACGAGCAGTACTTC.

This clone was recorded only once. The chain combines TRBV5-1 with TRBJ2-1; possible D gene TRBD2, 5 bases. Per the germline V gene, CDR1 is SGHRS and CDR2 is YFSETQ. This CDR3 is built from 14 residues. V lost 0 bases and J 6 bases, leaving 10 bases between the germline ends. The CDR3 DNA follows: TGCGCCAGCAGCTTGGCCCCTGGGAGCAATGAGCAGTTCTTC. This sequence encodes CASSLAPGSNEQFF.

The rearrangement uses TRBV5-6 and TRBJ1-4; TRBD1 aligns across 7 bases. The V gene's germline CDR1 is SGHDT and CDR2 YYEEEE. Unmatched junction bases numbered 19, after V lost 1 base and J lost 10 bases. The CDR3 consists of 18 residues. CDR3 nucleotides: TGTGCCAGCAGCTTGACAGGGGAAGGGGCTTTGAGAGGGATAAAACTGTTTTTT. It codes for CASSLTGEGALRGIKLFF.

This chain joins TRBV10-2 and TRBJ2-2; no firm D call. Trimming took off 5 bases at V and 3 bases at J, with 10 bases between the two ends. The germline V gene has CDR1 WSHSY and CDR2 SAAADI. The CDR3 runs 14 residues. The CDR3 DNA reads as TGCGCCAGCAGTAAGGATGGCGACACCGGGGAGCTGTTTTTT. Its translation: CASSKDGDTGELFF.

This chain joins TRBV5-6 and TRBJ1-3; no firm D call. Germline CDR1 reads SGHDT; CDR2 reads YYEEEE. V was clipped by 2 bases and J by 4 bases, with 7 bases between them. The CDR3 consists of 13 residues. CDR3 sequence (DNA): TGTGCCAGCAGCTTAACCCACGGAAACACCATATATTTT. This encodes CASSLTHGNTIYF.

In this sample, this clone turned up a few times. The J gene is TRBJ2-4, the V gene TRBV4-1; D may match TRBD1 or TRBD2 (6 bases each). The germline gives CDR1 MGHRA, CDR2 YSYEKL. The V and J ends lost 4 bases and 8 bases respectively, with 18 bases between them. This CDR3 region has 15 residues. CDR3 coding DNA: TGCGCCAGCAGCCTCCGGGGGCTGGAGGGTGACATTCAGTACTTC. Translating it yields CASSLRGLEGDIQYF.